This T cell receptor (beta chain) was identified in a study of identifying expanded T cells in peripheral blood (dated by TCRdb to between 2018 and 2021). For context, the study as a whole: Separate aliquots of the same genomic DNA pool were sequenced to produce technical replicates, and four replicates were compared in pairs.

During the collection period, no infections or other immune events were recorded for the healthy donors. Time-dependent variance in a beta-binomial model of T-cell clone differential abundance was calibrated using healthy-donor blood repertoires as a training cohort. The training cohort was composed of about 10 healthy donors, 3 female and 7 male. Donor ages ranged from about 25 to 64 years, with an average of roughly 40 years. Whole blood, obtained from a commercial supplier, was collected from each healthy donor at three time points spaced around 13 days apart. Genomic DNA was extracted from unsorted whole blood for immunosequencing. The full study reports these points: The authors expected that biological variance in healthy repertoires might rise further over much longer intervals, such as months to years. Across all healthy donors, variance in clone template counts between approximately 2-week samples was found to increase significantly with total template count. Both the number of clones called differentially abundant and the false-positive rate were significantly reduced by the beta-binomial model across all healthy-donor time intervals. Between technical replicates the binomial model flagged approximately 1.3 differentially abundant clones, whereas over about 2 weeks the binomial model flagged about 15 and over about four weeks 19 to 20.

The immunoSEQ Assay, which uses bias-controlled multiplex PCR amplification of genomic DNA, was used to profile TCRbeta CDR3 regions. The paper's processing steps were these. The absolute abundance of each unique TCRbeta CDR3 region was quantified after sequences were collapsed and filtered. Differential abundance was tested with two models: a binomial (Fisher-equivalent) model and a beta-binomial model that adds time-dependent variance fitted from healthy donors. Clones with fewer than 5 combined templates were removed, and differential abundance was called for clones with a Benjamini-Hochberg FDR below 0.01. In the beta-binomial model, variance was expressed as a function of the total template count across the two samples, in the form v = (b*log(k)+a)^2. The immuneACCESS repertoire file appears here via TCRdb, limited to in-frame rearrangements. These files lack a portion of the clones; in checked studies, under half of the deficit traces to unresolved V genes, and the cause of the others is not known. D and trimming were read from the DNA, whereas the V and J calls and clone size are those reported in that table. The sample data list approximately 120,000 clones, and about 87% of these were observed just once. The top ten constitute 8% to 9% of the sample.

This clone was counted a few times. The antigen it binds to is not known. Base qualities are missing; no much larger clone stands one base away. The receptor was derived from a person between 18 and 70 years old in good health. Sequences were obtained from blood.

Read as DNA, the sequence is TGTGCCAGCAGTCCGGGCCTAGCGGGAGTTCACGAGCAGTACTTC. Translation gives CASSPGLAGVHEQYF. The rearrangement joined TRBV27 to TRBJ2-7, and 10 junctional nucleotides match TRBD2. The CDR3, from cysteine to phenylalanine, totals 15 residues. CDR3 DNA only is kept here, 45 bases in frame from base 1. The CDR1 and CDR2 encoded by the germline V gene (reference sequence) are MNHEY and SMNVEV. V is pruned by 5 bases and J by 5 bases, leaving 9 bases of the junction without a gene match.